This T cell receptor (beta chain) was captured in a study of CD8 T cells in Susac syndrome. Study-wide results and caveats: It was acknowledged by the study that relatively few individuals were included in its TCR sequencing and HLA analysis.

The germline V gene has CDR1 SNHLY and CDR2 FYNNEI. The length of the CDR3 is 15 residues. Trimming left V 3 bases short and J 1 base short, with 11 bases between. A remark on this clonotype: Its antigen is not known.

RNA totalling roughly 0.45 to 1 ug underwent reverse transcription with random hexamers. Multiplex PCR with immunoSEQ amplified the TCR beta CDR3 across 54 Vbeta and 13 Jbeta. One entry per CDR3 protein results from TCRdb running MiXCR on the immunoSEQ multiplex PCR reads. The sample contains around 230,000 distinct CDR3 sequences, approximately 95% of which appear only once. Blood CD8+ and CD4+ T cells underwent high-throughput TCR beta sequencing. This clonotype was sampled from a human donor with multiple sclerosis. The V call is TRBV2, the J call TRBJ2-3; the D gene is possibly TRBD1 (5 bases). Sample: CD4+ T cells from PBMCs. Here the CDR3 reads CASSESGIRTDTQYF. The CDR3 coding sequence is TGTGCCAGCAGTGAGTCAGGGATCCGCACAGATACGCAGTATTTT.